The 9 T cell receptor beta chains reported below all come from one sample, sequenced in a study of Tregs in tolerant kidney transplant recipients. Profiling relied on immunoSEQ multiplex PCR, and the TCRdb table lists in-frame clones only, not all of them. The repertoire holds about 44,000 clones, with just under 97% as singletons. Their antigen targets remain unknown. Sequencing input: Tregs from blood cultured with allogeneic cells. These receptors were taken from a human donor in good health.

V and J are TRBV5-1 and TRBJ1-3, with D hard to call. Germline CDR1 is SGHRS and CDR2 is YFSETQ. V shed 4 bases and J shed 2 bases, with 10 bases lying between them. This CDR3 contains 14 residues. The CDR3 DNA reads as TGCGCCAGCAGCCCTGGACCTACTGGAAACACCATATATTTT. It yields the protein CASSPGPTGNTIYF.

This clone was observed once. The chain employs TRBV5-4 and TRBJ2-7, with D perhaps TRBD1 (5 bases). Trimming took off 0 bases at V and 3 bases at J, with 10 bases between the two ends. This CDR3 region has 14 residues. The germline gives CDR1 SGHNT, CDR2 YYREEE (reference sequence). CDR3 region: CASSLGQKSYEQYF. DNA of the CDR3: TGTGCCAGCAGCTTGGGACAGAAGAGCTACGAGCAGTACTTC.

The CDR3 DNA is TGCGCCAGCAGTGCTCGGGTCTCCCAAGAGACCCAGTACTTC. Protein product: CASSARVSQETQYF. This rearrangement joins TRBV5-1 to TRBJ2-5; no clear D. From germline, CDR1 is SGHRS and CDR2 YFSETQ. The CDR3 is 14 amino acids. V lost 5 bases, J lost 1 base, and 12 bases lay in between.

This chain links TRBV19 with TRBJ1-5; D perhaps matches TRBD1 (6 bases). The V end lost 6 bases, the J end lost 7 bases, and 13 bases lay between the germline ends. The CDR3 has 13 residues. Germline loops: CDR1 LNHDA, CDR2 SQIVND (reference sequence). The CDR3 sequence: CASRAGGGQPQHF. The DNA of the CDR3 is TGTGCCAGTAGAGCCGGGGGCGGCCAGCCCCAGCATTTT.

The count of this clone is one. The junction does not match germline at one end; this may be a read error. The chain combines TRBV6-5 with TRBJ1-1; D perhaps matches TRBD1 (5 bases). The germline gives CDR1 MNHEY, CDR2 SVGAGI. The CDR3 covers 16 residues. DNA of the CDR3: TGTGCCAGCAGTTACTCGGGAAGGGGCTTCGACACTGGAGCTTTCTTT. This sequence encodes CASSYSGRGFDTGAFF.

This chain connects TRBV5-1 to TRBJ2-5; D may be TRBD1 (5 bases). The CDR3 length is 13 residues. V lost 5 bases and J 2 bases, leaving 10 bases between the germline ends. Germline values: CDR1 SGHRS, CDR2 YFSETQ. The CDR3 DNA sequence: TGCGCCAGCAGACCAGGGCAGCAAGAGACCCAGTACTTC. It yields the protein CASRPGQQETQYF.

CDR3 loop: CASSIDPAGSSGNTIYF. The CDR3, as DNA: TGTGCCAGTAGTATAGATCCGGCGGGCAGCTCTGGAAACACCATATATTTT. The chain carries TRBV19 and TRBJ1-3; D is undetermined. The V gene's germline CDR1 is LNHDA and CDR2 SQIVND (reference sequence). The CDR3 is 17 amino acids. Trimming took off 0 bases at V and 0 bases at J, with 12 bases between the two ends.

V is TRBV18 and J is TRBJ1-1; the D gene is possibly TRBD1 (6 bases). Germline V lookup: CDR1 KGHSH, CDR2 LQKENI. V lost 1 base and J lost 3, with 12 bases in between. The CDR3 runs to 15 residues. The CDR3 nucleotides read TGTGCCAGCTCACCACAGTCAGGGGCGGACACTGAAGCTTTCTTT. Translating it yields CASSPQSGADTEAFF. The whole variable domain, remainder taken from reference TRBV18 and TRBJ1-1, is NAGVMQNPRHLVRRRGQEARLRCSPMKGHSHVYWYRQLPEEGLKFMVYLQKENIIDESGMPKERFSAEFPKEGPSILRIQQVVRGDSAAYFCASSPQSGADTEAFFGQGTRLTVV.

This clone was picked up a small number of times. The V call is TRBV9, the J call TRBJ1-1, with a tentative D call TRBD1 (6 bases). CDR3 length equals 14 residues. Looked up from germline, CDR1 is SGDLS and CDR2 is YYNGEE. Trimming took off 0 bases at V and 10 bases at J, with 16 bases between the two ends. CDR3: CASSVAVDSLRAFF. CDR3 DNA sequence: TGTGCCAGCAGCGTAGCTGTGGACAGTCTACGAGCTTTCTTT.